The clone carrying this T cell receptor beta chain was recorded a few times. Its antigen is undetermined. This entry is derived from a study of OX40 agonist ivuxolimab in advanced cancers. General study findings and limits: Some of the lowest clonal expansion was seen in partial responders at 0.1-3.0 mg/kg. At 0.1 to 3.0 mg/kg and by week 6, CD4+ and CD8+ T cells in the blood had expanded clonally.

The timepoints at which blood was sampled were baseline, cycle 4 day 1, and cycle 7 day 1. Clones were read by immunoSEQ multiplex PCR, and TCRdb kept only the in-frame ones, dropping some. The data contain 50,000 to 65,000 clones, approximately 85% of them seen just once; the ten biggest clones take up over 0.95%. J was trimmed by 4 bases and V by 5 bases; bases with no gene match: 10. CDR3 length: 15 amino acids. Looked up from germline, CDR1 is ENHRY and CDR2 is SYGVKD. The clonotype was recovered from an adult with an advanced solid tumor such as melanoma, head and neck, liver or kidney cancer. The starting material was CD4+ or CD8+ T cells sorted from blood, obtained in a trial of the OX40 agonist ivuxolimab. The chain links TRBV10-3 to TRBJ1-1, with 7 positions matching TRBD1. In nucleotides, the CDR3 is TGTGCCATCAGTAGCACCAACAGGGGCCGCACTGAAGCTTTCTTT. Its translation: CAISSTNRGRTEAFF.